This TCR beta chain was recorded in a study of identical twins. A template switching step contributed a universal primer site, while unique molecular identifiers were present in the cDNA. Using its own MiXCR run on the 5' RACE reads, TCRdb lists one record per CDR3 protein. The sample records under 900,000 distinct CDR3 sequences, approximately 13% being singletons. All donors comprised healthy Caucasians. This clonotype has a count of ten or more. After removal of 4 bases from V and 7 bases from J, the junction contained 13 bases not matched to a gene. The length of the CDR3 is 15 residues. Germline V CDR1 and CDR2: SGHRS, YFSETQ. These data were likewise used in another study, on yellow fever vaccine responses in identical twins.

The sequence was obtained from a woman aged 18-29 years in good health. The rearrangement joins TRBV5-1 to TRBJ1-1; 7 nucleotides align to TRBD1. The sample was PBMCs. CDR3 DNA sequence: TGCGCCAGCAGCATCCGACAGGGATACAAAAATGAAGCTTTCTTT. Its translation is CASSIRQGYKNEAFF. Filled out from reference TRBV5-1 and TRBJ1-1, the complete variable domain reads KAGVTQTPRYLIKTRGQQVTLSCSPISGHRSVSWYQQTPGQGLQFLFEYFSETQRNKGNFPGRFSGRQFSNSRSEMNVSTLELGDSALYLCASSIRQGYKNEAFFGQGTRLTVV.